This T cell receptor (beta chain) was sequenced during a study of blood T cell repertoires in COVID-19. Study background: From T cells, B-cell-depleted T cells, or PBMCs came the material, which was cDNA or gDNA.

The CDR3 contains 15 residues. Germline values: CDR1 MDHEN, CDR2 SYDVKM. The V and J ends lost 6 bases and 8 bases, in that order; junction bases with no gene match: 14. Everyone who took part was roughly 18 to 89 years old, and they came from fewer than 25 US areas. Assay used: immunoSEQ multiplex PCR; TCRdb lists only in-frame clones, some missing. The table records 450,000 to 500,000 clones, 87% of them present only once. The source material was PBMCs or T cells enriched from blood (not recorded which). The chain employs TRBV28 and TRBJ1-2; 8 bases are a match to TRBD1. The source of this sequence is a woman aged 18-29 years who had recovered from COVID-19. CDR3 in amino acids: CASSPPGQAHGGYTF. The DNA of the CDR3 is TGTGCCAGCAGCCCCCCGGGACAGGCCCATGGAGGCTACACCTTC.